A selection of T cell receptor beta chains follows, all from one sample in a study of cytomegalovirus exposure and HLA in healthy donors. The assay was immunoSEQ multiplex PCR, and TCRdb's table has in-frame clones only and misses some. The table records about 150,000 clones, approximately 71% of them present only once. Sequenced sample: PBMCs. The receptors were gathered from a man between 18 and 35 years old in good health and CMV-seropositive. The CDR3 runs from the conserved cysteine through the conserved F or W. D genes are given only for firm matches. Clone size is given for some rows only: seen once, a few or many times, or a class if the clone is expanded.

cdr3_nt: TGTGCCAGCAGCCCCCCGGGCGGGATGAACACCGGGGAGCTGTTTTTT; cdr3_aa: CASSPPGGMNTGELFF; d_call: -; j_call: TRBJ2-2; clone_size: once; v_call: TRBV13
cdr3_nt: TGTGCCAGCACAGGACAGCAGTACAATGAGCAGTTCTTC; cdr3_aa: CASTGQQYNEQFF; d_call: -; j_call: TRBJ2-1; clone_size: -; v_call: TRBV2
cdr3_nt: TGTGCCAGCAGTGTGGGGGGTGTAGGAGATACGCAGTATTTT; cdr3_aa: CASSVGGVGDTQYF; d_call: -; j_call: TRBJ2-3; clone_size: -; v_call: TRBV7-9
cdr3_nt: TGTGCCAGCAGACGACAGGGGGCTTATGGCTACACCTTC; cdr3_aa: CASRRQGAYGYTF; d_call: TRBD1; j_call: TRBJ1-2; clone_size: -; v_call: TRBV25-1
cdr3_nt: TGTGCCAGCAGCCAAGGGTGGGGGACTGGAAAAGAGACCCAGTACTTC; cdr3_aa: CASSQGWGTGKETQYF; d_call: -; j_call: TRBJ2-5; clone_size: once; v_call: TRBV28
cdr3_nt: TGTGCCAGCAGTCCCCGACAGGGAGAGACCCAGTACTTC; cdr3_aa: CASSPRQGETQYF; d_call: TRBD1; j_call: TRBJ2-5; clone_size: few; v_call: TRBV27
cdr3_nt: TGTGCCTGGAGTCTGACAGGGGACCACGAGCAGTACTTC; cdr3_aa: CAWSLTGDHEQYF; d_call: TRBD1; j_call: TRBJ2-7; clone_size: -; v_call: TRBV30
cdr3_nt: TGTGCCAGTAGTAGGGGTAGCGGACAACACTACGAGCAGTACTTC; cdr3_aa: CASSRGSGQHYEQYF; d_call: -; j_call: TRBJ2-7; clone_size: -; v_call: TRBV19
cdr3_nt: TGCGCCAGCAGCCGGGGACAGGACAATGAGCAGTTCTTC; cdr3_aa: CASSRGQDNEQFF; d_call: TRBD1; j_call: TRBJ2-1; clone_size: -; v_call: TRBV10-1
cdr3_nt: TGCGCCAGCAGCCCGGACTGGCGGGATGTATACGAGCAGTACTTC; cdr3_aa: CASSPDWRDVYEQYF; d_call: -; j_call: TRBJ2-7; clone_size: -; v_call: TRBV5-1
cdr3_nt: TGCAGTGCCGAAGCCAACACTGAAGCTTTCTTT; cdr3_aa: CSAEANTEAFF; d_call: -; j_call: TRBJ1-1; clone_size: once; v_call: TRBV20-1
cdr3_nt: TGTGCCAGCAGCTCTACCGGGACAGTCTCCTACGAGCAGTACTTC; cdr3_aa: CASSSTGTVSYEQYF; d_call: TRBD1; j_call: TRBJ2-7; clone_size: once; v_call: TRBV5-4
cdr3_nt: TGTGCCAGCAGCTCTTTTCTAGCGGGGAAGACCTACGAGCAGTACTTC; cdr3_aa: CASSSFLAGKTYEQYF; d_call: TRBD2; j_call: TRBJ2-7; clone_size: -; v_call: TRBV5-4
cdr3_nt: TGTGCCAGCAGCACGGGGACAGGGAACACTGAAGCTTTCTTT; cdr3_aa: CASSTGTGNTEAFF; d_call: TRBD1; j_call: TRBJ1-1; clone_size: -; v_call: TRBV9
cdr3_nt: TGTGCCAGCAGCCAAGATTTCGGGACCCAGTACTTC; cdr3_aa: CASSQDFGTQYF; d_call: -; j_call: TRBJ2-5; clone_size: -; v_call: TRBV4-2
cdr3_nt: TGTGCCAGCAGCTCCCGACTAGACGGCGAGCAGTGCTTC; cdr3_aa: CASSSRLDGEQCF; d_call: -; j_call: TRBJ2-7; clone_size: -; v_call: TRBV7-6
cdr3_nt: TGTGCCAGCAGTAGACCCTCGACTCAGACCAATGAGCAGTTCTTC; cdr3_aa: CASSRPSTQTNEQFF; d_call: -; j_call: TRBJ2-1; clone_size: -; v_call: TRBV28
cdr3_nt: TGTGCCAGCAGTCCAGGCTACGAGCAGTACTTC; cdr3_aa: CASSPGYEQYF; d_call: -; j_call: TRBJ2-7; clone_size: -; v_call: TRBV27
cdr3_nt: TGTGCCAGCAGACTTGGACTAGCGGGAGGGCCGAATGAGCAGTTCTTC; cdr3_aa: CASRLGLAGGPNEQFF; d_call: TRBD2; j_call: TRBJ2-1; clone_size: -; v_call: TRBV11-2
cdr3_nt: TGTGCCAGCAGCGCGCGGACAGGGCCTAGCTCTGGGGCCAACGTCCTGACTTTC; cdr3_aa: CASSARTGPSSGANVLTF; d_call: TRBD1; j_call: TRBJ2-6; clone_size: -; v_call: TRBV9
cdr3_nt: TGTGCCAGCAGCTCAACCGGGGCCCAGTACTTC; cdr3_aa: CASSSTGAQYF; d_call: -; j_call: TRBJ2-5; clone_size: -; v_call: TRBV21-1
cdr3_nt: TGTGCCAGCAGTGAAGCAAGGGGACTAGCGGGAGTAGAAGGCACAGATACGCAGTATTTT; cdr3_aa: CASSEARGLAGVEGTDTQYF; d_call: TRBD2; j_call: TRBJ2-3; clone_size: once; v_call: TRBV6-1
cdr3_nt: TGTGCCAGCAGTGCTCAGGGGTCTGGGGCCAACGTCCTGACTTTC; cdr3_aa: CASSAQGSGANVLTF; d_call: -; j_call: TRBJ2-6; clone_size: -; v_call: TRBV28